The 22 T cell receptor beta chains listed next were all sequenced from one sample in a study of neurological immune-mediated disorders. TCRdb analysed the 5' RACE reads with MiXCR anew, one entry per CDR3 protein. The sample contains under 90,000 distinct CDR3 sequences, roughly 10% of which appear only once. The time point denotes: longitudinal time-point 1 (baseline). Specimen: PBMCs. Receptor source: a man aged 30-40 years in good health.

This clonotype was observed at least ten times. J is TRBJ2-7 and V is TRBV9; 9 bases fit TRBD1. V shed 1 base and J 8 bases; nucleotides not matched to a gene: 4. The CDR3 is 13 residues long. Germline values: CDR1 SGDLS, CDR2 YYNGEE. CDR3 sequence: CASSVTGGAQQYF. As DNA, the CDR3 is TGTGCCAGCAGCGTAACAGGGGGCGCACAGCAGTACTTC.

This clonotype occurred many times. CDR3 nucleotide sequence: TGCGCCAGCAGCCCAGAGGGAAACACCATATATTTT. It translates to CASSPEGNTIYF. The chain employs TRBV10-2 and TRBJ1-3; D gene uncertain. Per the germline V gene, CDR1 is WSHSY and CDR2 is SAAADI. The CDR3 contains 12 residues. V lost 6 bases, J lost 4 bases, and 7 bases lay in between.

The table lists this clonotype with many counts. J is TRBJ2-1 and V is TRBV29-1, with 16 bases aligning to TRBD2. The CDR3 has 17 amino acids. V lost 6 bases and J lost 4; bases outside the gene matches: 9. CDR1 is SQVTM and CDR2 is ANQGSEA in the germline V gene. This CDR3 is CSVGGLAGGPSYNEQFF. The CDR3 DNA sequence: TGCAGCGTAGGGGGACTAGCGGGAGGGCCCTCTTACAATGAGCAGTTCTTC.

On this clonotype: A single base separates this from a much larger clone, so it may be a read error. The conserved final phenylalanine or tryptophan is absent from the CDR3, which likely points to a read error. J is TRBJ2-7 and V is TRBV20-1; perhaps TRBD2 as D (6 bases). V lost 4 bases and J 2 bases, leaving 18 bases between the germline ends. Looked up from germline, CDR1 is DFQATT and CDR2 is SNEGSKA (reference sequence). The CDR3 loop spans 15 amino acids. This CDR3 reads CSAKEVGEAPYEQYS. In DNA form, the CDR3 reads TGCAGTGCTAAAGAGGTTGGGGAGGCCCCCTACGAGCAGTACTCC.

This clonotype was found many times. This chain connects TRBV11-3 to TRBJ2-1; D is ambiguous. Between the trimmed V and J ends, which lost 5 bases and 3 bases, there was a span of 11 bases. Germline values: CDR1 SGHNT, CDR2 YENEEA. The CDR3 extends over 14 amino acids. This chain's CDR3 is CASSPLSSYNEQFF. The CDR3, as DNA: TGTGCCAGCAGCCCGTTAAGTAGCTACAATGAGCAGTTCTTC. Filled out from reference TRBV11-3 and TRBJ2-1, the complete variable domain reads EAGVVQSPRYKIIEKKQPVAFWCNPISGHNTLYWYLQNLGQGPELLIRYENEEAVDDSQLPKDRFSAERLKGVDSTLKIQPAELGDSAVYLCASSPLSSYNEQFFGPGTRLTVL.

This clonotype was counted at least ten times. The chain recombines TRBV12-3 or TRBV12-4 with TRBJ1-1, with TRBD1 matching over 7 bases. This CDR3 has 17 amino acids. V was pared by 6 bases and J by 1 base, with 14 bases of the junction left unmatched. The CDR3 here is CASSPSDRPGRNTEAFF. The CDR3, as DNA: TGTGCCAGCAGCCCCTCGGACAGGCCAGGAAGGAACACTGAAGCTTTCTTT.

In this sample, this clonotype turned up many times. This chain joins TRBV27 and TRBJ1-6; TRBD1 matches 7 bases. The V gene's germline CDR1 is MNHEY and CDR2 SMNVEV (reference sequence). This CDR3 region has 16 residues. V gave up 5 bases and J gave up 0 bases; unmatched junction bases: 4. The CDR3 region has the DNA TGTGCCAGCAGTCCTGGGACAGTCTCCTATAATTCACCCCTCCACTTT. It encodes CASSPGTVSYNSPLHF.

The chain is built from TRBV4-2 and TRBJ2-6; 10 positions match TRBD1. Germline V gives CDR1 LGHNA, CDR2 YNFKEQ. CDR3 size: 18 residues. The V gene end was trimmed by 1 base and the J gene end by 0 bases; junction bases not matched to a gene: 3. CDR3 coding DNA: TGTGCCAGCAGCCAAGGGACAGGGGGTTTCTCTGGGGCCAACGTCCTGACTTTC. Translated: CASSQGTGGFSGANVLTF.

This clonotype occurred many times. The gene calls are TRBV20-1 and TRBJ2-1; 8 bases are shared with TRBD2. The CDR3 totals 14 residues. Germline V gene lookup returns CDR1 DFQATT and CDR2 SNEGSKA (reference sequence). Trimming cost V 4 bases and J 5 bases; bases outside gene matches: 7. CDR3 sequence reads: CSATNPGGHNEQFF. In DNA form, the CDR3 reads TGCAGTGCTACTAACCCGGGAGGGCACAATGAGCAGTTCTTC.

Ten or more counts support this clonotype. The chain links TRBV5-5 to TRBJ2-7; the match to TRBD1 covers 9 bases. With 1 base clipped from V and 2 bases from J, the junction kept 7 bases outside the gene matches. This CDR3 comprises 16 residues. Germline CDR1 and CDR2: SGHKS and YYEKEE (reference sequence). CDR3 nucleotide sequence: TGTGCCAGCAGCTTGTGGGCGGGACAGGGAGCCTACGAGCAGTACTTC. Translated, it gives CASSLWAGQGAYEQYF.

At least ten counts were recorded for this clonotype. The chain recombines TRBV9 with TRBJ2-3; tentatively, D is TRBD2 (5 bases). The CDR3 has 14 amino acids. V lost 0 bases, J lost 7 bases, and 12 bases lay in between. Germline V lookup: CDR1 SGDLS, CDR2 YYNGEE. DNA for the CDR3: TGTGCCAGCAGCGTAGCTGCGCAGCGGTATACGCAGTATTTT. It codes for CASSVAAQRYTQYF.

This clonotype was seen many times. This sequence joins TRBV24-1 and TRBJ2-5; 7 positions agree with TRBD2. Per germline, CDR1 KGHDR and CDR2 SFDVKD. The V and J ends lost 5 bases and 5 bases, in that order; junction bases with no gene match: 10. The CDR3 runs to 15 residues. Here the CDR3 DNA reads TGTGCCACCAGTGCCTACCGGGGGGATAGGGAGACCCAGTACTTC. This sequence encodes CATSAYRGDRETQYF.

Turning to this clonotype: Being one base from a much bigger clone, this may be a read error. The chain couples TRBV6-5 to TRBJ2-2; 9 positions match TRBD1. CDR3 size: 16 residues. The ends lost 8 bases at V and 8 bases at J; junction bases unmatched: 15. Germline V gene sequence: CDR1 MNHEY, CDR2 SVGAGI. The CDR3 nucleotides are TGTGCCAGCGTAAATTCCGGGACAGGGCAATATGGGGAGCTGTTTTTT. It codes for CASVNSGTGQYGELFF.

This clonotype was detected ten times or more. The chain's CDR3 is CASSPWTSSHNEQFF. CDR3 coding DNA: TGTGCCAGCAGCCCTTGGACTAGCTCACACAATGAGCAGTTCTTC. The chain employs TRBV3-1 and TRBJ2-1, with 8 bases that match TRBD2. The CDR3 is made up of 15 amino acids. The V gene end was trimmed by 4 bases and the J gene end by 5 bases; junction bases not matched to a gene: 7. Germline-derived CDR1 and CDR2 are LGHDT and YNNKEL (reference sequence).

This clonotype was found many times. The chain uses TRBV29-1 and TRBJ1-5; D unresolved. The CDR3 is 17 residues long. In germline, CDR1 is SQVTM, CDR2 ANQGSEA. Trimming left V 8 bases short and J 4 bases short, with 27 bases between. The CDR3 region is CSPDVRESPEGNQPQHF. For the CDR3, the DNA is TGCAGCCCCGACGTTCGGGAGTCCCCCGAAGGAAATCAGCCCCAGCATTTT.

Ten or more counts support this clonotype. The rearrangement links TRBV29-1 to TRBJ2-2, with D perhaps assigned TRBD1 or TRBD2 (5 bases each). V lost 7 bases and J 0 bases, leaving 21 bases between the germline ends. The CDR3 loop spans 17 amino acids. Germline CDR1 reads SQVTM; CDR2 reads ANQGSEA. The CDR3, as DNA: TGCAGCGCAAGTAAGTCCGGGACCTACGCGAACACCGGGGAGCTGTTTTTT. Residues: CSASKSGTYANTGELFF.

The V gene is TRBV18, the J gene TRBJ2-7; 11 nucleotides agree with TRBD1. This CDR3 comprises 15 residues. Germline CDR1 and CDR2: KGHSH and LQKENI. J gave up 3 bases and V 3 bases, and 4 bases lay outside the gene matches. CDR3 in amino acids: CASSPRDRGIYEQYF. In nucleotides, the CDR3 is TGTGCCAGCTCACCGCGGGACAGGGGGATCTACGAGCAGTACTTC.

This clonotype was observed many times. The J gene is TRBJ2-5, the V gene TRBV12-3 or TRBV12-4; D might be TRBD1 or TRBD2, each matching 5 bases. Trimming left V 3 bases short and J 4 bases short, with 15 bases between. CDR3 length equals 15 residues. The CDR3 region has the DNA TGTGCCAGCAGTTTGAGGCAGGGAGTAGGAGAGACCCAGTACTTC. It translates to CASSLRQGVGETQYF.

CDR3 protein: CASSPPPGQGNFTSYEQYF. The CDR3 DNA is TGTGCCAGCAGCCCCCCACCGGGACAGGGAAATTTTACGTCCTACGAGCAGTACTTC. The rearrangement joins TRBV11-2 to TRBJ2-7, with 9 positions matching TRBD1. Germline CDR1 SGHAT, CDR2 FQNNGV. This CDR3 contains 19 residues. V lost 5 bases and J lost 1; bases outside the gene matches: 18.

At least ten counts were recorded for this clonotype. The chain uses TRBV20-1 and TRBJ1-5; TRBD1 is a possible D gene (6 bases). Germline assignment: CDR1 DFQATT and CDR2 SNEGSKA (reference sequence). The CDR3 covers 14 residues. Trimming took off 3 bases at V and 3 bases at J, with 12 bases between the two ends. CDR3 sequence (DNA): TGCAGTGCTAGCAGGGGTTCATCCAATCAGCCCCAGCATTTT. Its translation: CSASRGSSNQPQHF.

The V gene is TRBV13, the J gene TRBJ1-4; the D is unclear. This CDR3 region has 14 residues. Trimming took 6 bases from V and 5 from J, leaving 13 bases between them. Germline CDR1 reads PRHDT; CDR2 reads FYEKMQ (reference sequence). The CDR3 reads CASSSRDGNEKLFF. The CDR3 DNA reads TGTGCCAGCAGTTCCCGAGACGGAAATGAAAAACTGTTTTTT.

This clonotype was detected many times. The chain combines TRBV15 with TRBJ1-2; possibly TRBD1 for D (6 bases). Deletions cut 5 bases from V and 8 bases from J, with 15 bases between. CDR1 and CDR2 from the germline V gene are LNHNV and YYDKDF (reference sequence). This CDR3 is built from 13 residues. The CDR3 protein is CATSRQVRDGYTF. The CDR3 DNA sequence: TGTGCCACCAGCCGACAGGTTAGAGACGGCTACACCTTC.